These 10 T cell receptor beta chains came from one sample sequenced in a study of T-cell reconstitution after alpha-beta-depleted transplantation in children. Molecular barcoding with unique molecular identifiers was used for the TCRbeta library. TCRdb used MiXCR to reprocess the PCR reads, holding one entry per CDR3 protein. Among about 110,000 distinct CDR3 sequences listed, 5.5% to 7% were seen once. This specimen consisted of PBMCs, mostly from graft donor cells, obtained 360 days after TCRalphabeta/CD19-depleted stem cell transplant. The source is a male patient between 2 and 10 years old who had a stem cell transplant for acute lymphoblastic leukemia, so the T cells may come from the graft donor.

Only a few counts were recorded for this clonotype. This rearrangement joins TRBV9 to TRBJ2-7; the D gene could be TRBD1 or TRBD2 (7 bases each). CDR3 size: 13 residues. Germline V gene data show CDR1 as SGDLS and CDR2 as YYNGEE. V lost 7 bases and J 2 bases, leaving 13 bases between the germline ends. For the CDR3, the DNA is TGTGCCAGCTCGGCAGGGGGGGCCTACGAGCAGTACTTC. Protein product: CASSAGGAYEQYF.

This clonotype was counted at least ten times. The J gene is TRBJ1-5, the V gene TRBV12-3 or TRBV12-4, with D maybe TRBD1 (5 bases). This CDR3 region has 15 residues. V was cut by 3 bases and J by 5 bases, with 14 bases left in between. This chain's CDR3 is CASSFQDSEDQPQHF. CDR3 coding DNA: TGTGCCAGCAGTTTCCAAGACAGTGAGGATCAGCCCCAGCATTTT.

This clonotype was counted at least ten times. This chain links TRBV7-3 with TRBJ2-1; 10 bases map to TRBD2. The V gene end was trimmed by 5 bases and the J gene end by 5 bases; junction bases not matched to a gene: 6. This CDR3 spans 15 amino acids. The germline V gene has CDR1 SGHTA and CDR2 FQGTGA. In nucleotides, the CDR3 is TGTGCCAGCAGCCTCCTCGGACTAGCGGACAATGAGCAGTTCTTC. Amino acids: CASSLLGLADNEQFF.

Many counts were recorded for this clonotype. The chain links TRBV12-5 to TRBJ1-5; a possible D gene is TRBD1 (6 bases). The germline V and J ends were trimmed by 2 bases and 2 bases, with 22 bases remaining between them. This CDR3 comprises 19 residues. CDR1 and CDR2 (germline): LGHNT, FRNRAP. The DNA for the CDR3 is TGTGCTAGTGGTTTGCCCAAACCAGGGGAAAGCTTCGGCAATCAGCCCCAGCATTTT. It translates to CASGLPKPGESFGNQPQHF.

This clonotype was detected ten times or more. V and J are TRBV7-8 and TRBJ2-7; D gene ambiguous. The CDR3 runs to 12 residues. Germline V lookup: CDR1 SGHVS, CDR2 FQNEAQ. Trimming left V 5 bases short and J 3 bases short, with 8 bases between. Here the CDR3 reads CASSPSGYEQYF. The CDR3 nucleotides are TGTGCCAGCAGCCCCTCGGGCTACGAGCAGTACTTC.

This clonotype has a count of ten or more. V gene TRBV29-1 combines with J gene TRBJ2-3, with 8 nucleotides matching TRBD2. V lost 7 bases to trimming and J lost 3 bases; unmatched junction nucleotides: 6. The CDR3 is made up of 13 amino acids. Germline loops: CDR1 SQVTM, CDR2 ANQGSEA. The CDR3: CSAGRGGTDTQYF. Here the CDR3 DNA reads TGCAGCGCCGGGAGGGGAGGAACAGATACGCAGTATTTT.

V is TRBV28 and J is TRBJ2-3; TRBD2 is a possible D gene (5 bases). The CDR3 has 14 amino acids. Germline V gene lookup returns CDR1 MDHEN and CDR2 SYDVKM. With 5 bases removed from V and 4 bases from J, the gap between germline ends came to 13 bases. The CDR3 here is CASSPDLLADTQYF. CDR3 sequence (DNA): TGTGCCAGCAGTCCTGATCTACTAGCAGATACGCAGTATTTT.

This clonotype was recorded many times. J is TRBJ2-5 and V is TRBV3-1, with 13 bases fitting TRBD2. The CDR3 consists of 15 residues. Germline V gives CDR1 LGHDT, CDR2 YNNKEL (reference sequence). The ends lost 4 bases at V and 4 bases at J; junction bases unmatched: 3. The CDR3 nucleotides read TGTGCCAGCAGCCCGGGACTAGCGGGGACAGAGACCCAGTACTTC. Its protein product is CASSPGLAGTETQYF.

The V and J genes are TRBV28 and TRBJ1-6; D not resolved. V was cut by 4 bases and J by 5 bases, with 9 bases left in between. In germline, CDR1 is MDHEN, CDR2 SYDVKM. This CDR3 is 14 amino acids long. The CDR3 region has the DNA TGTGCCAGCAGTTGGACGGATGATAATTCACCCCTCCACTTT. Its protein is CASSWTDDNSPLHF.

This clonotype was found a few times. V and J are TRBV9 and TRBJ2-1, with TRBD1 identical over 7 bases. The V gene's germline CDR1 is SGDLS and CDR2 YYNGEE. This CDR3 is 14 amino acids long. J was trimmed by 4 bases and V by 4 bases; bases with no gene match: 5. The DNA for the CDR3 is TGTGCCAGCAGCCCTGGGACAGTATACAATGAGCAGTTCTTC. Protein: CASSPGTVYNEQFF. The full variable domain, its missing parts supplied by reference TRBV9 and TRBJ2-1, is DSGVTQTPKHLITATGQRVTLRCSPRSGDLSVYWYQQSLDQGLQFLIQYYNGEERAKGNILERFSAQQFPDLHSELNLSSLELGDSALYFCASSPGTVYNEQFFGPGTRLTVL.